The 32 T cell receptor beta chains presented below share a single source sample, sequenced in a study of graft-versus-host responses after intestinal transplantation. These receptors have no known antigen. Assay: immunoSEQ multiplex PCR; the TCRdb copy retains only in-frame clones and omits some. The data contain about 93,000 clones, 85% to 95% of them singletons. The source material was unstimulated CD8+ T cells sorted from spleen or lymph node cells, sampled before intestinal transplant. These receptors were taken from a human donor who received an intestinal transplant.

This chain connects TRBV4-1 to TRBJ2-7; TRBD1 matches 10 bases. With V trimmed by 3 bases and J by 2 bases, 7 bases remained unmatched. The germline gives CDR1 MGHRA, CDR2 YSYEKL. The CDR3 runs to 16 residues. The CDR3 DNA follows: TGCGCCAGCAGCCATGTACCGGGACAGGGGCCCTACGAGCAGTACTTC. Translated: CASSHVPGQGPYEQYF.

The J gene is TRBJ1-5, the V gene TRBV28; a possible D gene is TRBD1 (5 bases). Germline loops: CDR1 MDHEN, CDR2 SYDVKM. CDR3 length equals 14 residues. The germline V and J ends were trimmed by 6 bases and 4 bases, with 13 bases remaining between them. The CDR3 loop reads CASSAVRANQPQHF. The CDR3 DNA reads as TGTGCCAGCAGCGCAGTCAGGGCGAATCAGCCCCAGCATTTT.

This chain uses TRBV4-1 with TRBJ1-1; 7 nucleotides line up with TRBD1. V shed 4 bases and J 4 bases; nucleotides not matched to a gene: 9. The CDR3 consists of 15 residues. In germline, CDR1 is MGHRA, CDR2 YSYEKL. This chain's CDR3 is CASSPNKAGGTEAFF. The CDR3 DNA follows: TGCGCCAGCAGCCCCAACAAGGCAGGGGGCACTGAAGCTTTCTTT.

The rearrangement links TRBV6-6 to TRBJ2-5; TRBD2 agrees at 11 bases. CDR1 and CDR2 (germline): MNHNY, SVGAGI (reference sequence). The length of the CDR3 is 16 residues. With V trimmed by 2 bases and J by 2 bases, 4 bases remained unmatched. The CDR3 region has the DNA TGTGCCAGCAGTTACGATGGGACTAGCGGTCAAGAGACCCAGTACTTC. Translation: CASSYDGTSGQETQYF.

This chain links TRBV4-1 with TRBJ2-5; TRBD2 agrees at 7 bases. Germline CDR1 and CDR2: MGHRA and YSYEKL. This CDR3 has 15 residues. The V segment lost 4 bases and the J segment 0 bases; nucleotides outside the gene matches: 5. The CDR3 DNA sequence: TGCGCCAGCAGCCCCTCTGGGGGGGACCAAGAGACCCAGTACTTC. Translation: CASSPSGGDQETQYF.

V and J are TRBV7-9 and TRBJ2-7; D gene uncertain. V was pared by 1 base and J by 2 bases, with 3 bases between. CDR1 SEHNR and CDR2 FQNEAQ come from the germline V gene (reference sequence). This CDR3 comprises 12 residues. CDR3 coding DNA: TGTGCCAGCAGCTTAGTCGCCTACGAGCAGTACTTC. Its translation: CASSLVAYEQYF.

This chain joins TRBV9 and TRBJ2-5; 8 bases map to TRBD2. The CDR3 is 16 residues long. V shed 3 bases, J shed 5 bases, and the junction held 12 bases outside the gene matches. CDR1 is SGDLS and CDR2 is YYNGEE in the germline V gene. The CDR3: CASSGTSGSMWETQYF. The CDR3 nucleotides are TGTGCCAGCAGCGGAACAAGCGGGAGCATGTGGGAGACCCAGTACTTC.

The V and J genes are TRBV10-3 and TRBJ2-7; a weak D match, TRBD2 (7 bases). V dropped 7 bases and J dropped 0 bases, with 13 bases sitting between them. The CDR3 length is 14 residues. In germline, CDR1 is ENHRY, CDR2 SYGVKD. The CDR3 bases are TGTGCCATCAATGGGGGGGACAACTCCTACGAGCAGTACTTC. Residues: CAINGGDNSYEQYF.

This clone came up once. J is TRBJ1-2 and V is TRBV6-1; a possible D gene is TRBD1 (5 bases). Deletions cut 6 bases from V and 3 bases from J, with 14 bases between. Germline V gene data show CDR1 as MNHNS and CDR2 as SASEGT. The CDR3 totals 14 residues. CDR3 loop: CASSDIGDYYGYTF. The CDR3 DNA reads TGTGCCAGCAGCGACATTGGGGACTACTATGGCTACACCTTC.

J is TRBJ2-3 and V is TRBV7-9; 11 nucleotides align to TRBD2. This CDR3 comprises 16 residues. J was trimmed by 6 bases and V by 4 bases; bases with no gene match: 9. The germline V gene has CDR1 SEHNR and CDR2 FQNEAQ (reference sequence). The CDR3 spells CASSSDSGRARDTQYF. The CDR3 region has the DNA TGTGCCAGCAGCTCTGATAGCGGGAGGGCCCGCGATACGCAGTATTTT.

V is TRBV7-9 and J is TRBJ2-2, with D possibly being TRBD1 (5 bases). The ends were cut back, 0 bases at V and 7 bases at J, with 15 bases in the middle. Germline assignment: CDR1 SEHNR and CDR2 FQNEAQ (reference sequence). The CDR3 consists of 16 residues. CDR3: CASSLAAGNNDGELFF. As DNA, the CDR3 is TGTGCCAGCAGCTTAGCCGCAGGGAATAATGACGGGGAGCTGTTTTTT.

This clone has just one count. This chain connects TRBV10-2 to TRBJ2-7, with TRBD1 matching 10 bases. Germline values: CDR1 WSHSY, CDR2 SAAADI. The CDR3 is 14 amino acids. Trimming removed 10 bases from V and 5 bases from J; junction bases left unmatched: 11. The CDR3 coding sequence is TGCGCCACCGACACGGGACAGGGGTTCGACGAGCAGTACTTC. This sequence encodes CATDTGQGFDEQYF.

In its sample, this clone was seen a few times. The chain employs TRBV7-9 and TRBJ2-7; TRBD2 aligns across 9 bases. CDR1 and CDR2 from the germline V gene are SEHNR and FQNEAQ (reference sequence). The CDR3 covers 16 residues. V lost 0 bases, J lost 5 bases, and 8 bases stayed unmatched. In DNA, the CDR3 is TGTGCCAGCAGCTTAGCGGAGCGGGAGGTCGAGAACGAGCAGTACTTC. Translated: CASSLAEREVENEQYF.

The V call is TRBV4-1, the J call TRBJ2-1; a weak D match, TRBD1 (5 bases). This CDR3 is 15 amino acids long. Per germline, CDR1 MGHRA and CDR2 YSYEKL. Between the trimmed V and J ends, which lost 1 base and 4 bases, there was a span of 11 bases. CDR3 DNA sequence: TGCGCCAGCAGCCAAGTTTTTCCAGGGTACAATGAGCAGTTCTTC. Its protein product is CASSQVFPGYNEQFF.

The chain couples TRBV11-2 to TRBJ2-1; 13 nucleotides match TRBD2. CDR1 SGHAT and CDR2 FQNNGV come from the germline V gene. The CDR3 runs to 16 residues. The V gene end was trimmed by 5 bases and the J gene end by 8 bases; junction bases not matched to a gene: 9. The CDR3 region is CASSPRTSGSSHEQFF. The CDR3 DNA is TGTGCCAGCAGCCCGAGGACTAGCGGGAGTTCCCATGAGCAGTTCTTC.

This clone was observed once. The chain uses TRBV4-1 and TRBJ2-3; D is undetermined. CDR3 length: 15 amino acids. V gave up 4 bases and J gave up 2 bases, with 13 bases separating them. The germline V gene encodes CDR1 MGHRA and CDR2 YSYEKL. CDR3 in DNA: TGCGCCAGCAGCCGAGCGCACACGCACACAGATACGCAGTATTTT. It is translated as CASSRAHTHTDTQYF.

The V and J genes are TRBV5-1 and TRBJ1-1; 7 bases line up with TRBD1. The length of the CDR3 is 13 residues. V lost 6 bases and J lost 0; bases outside the gene matches: 2. From germline, CDR1 is SGHRS and CDR2 YFSETQ. CDR3 DNA sequence: TGCGCCAGCACTGACAGGGTGAACACTGAAGCTTTCTTT. Translated: CASTDRVNTEAFF.

The V gene is TRBV6-1, the J gene TRBJ1-4, with D hard to call. V was clipped by 4 bases and J by 8 bases, with 17 bases between them. The CDR3 is made up of 15 amino acids. The germline V gene encodes CDR1 MNHNS and CDR2 SASEGT. The CDR3 here is CASSGVGGLGEKLFF. CDR3 sequence (DNA): TGTGCCAGCAGTGGGGTGGGAGGATTGGGGGAAAAACTGTTTTTT.

This clone is a singleton in its sample. The chain uses TRBV7-6 and TRBJ2-7, with TRBD2 as a possible D gene (6 bases). CDR1 is SGHVS, CDR2 FNYEAQ, per germline. CDR3 length equals 14 residues. Trimming removed 5 bases at V and 3 bases at J, with 14 bases between. CDR3 in amino acids: CASSLGTLHYEQYF. In nucleotides, the CDR3 is TGTGCCAGCAGCCTAGGGACTCTCCACTACGAGCAGTACTTC.

The chain uses TRBV19 and TRBJ2-7, with 10 bases fitting TRBD2. This CDR3 is 16 amino acids long. CDR1 LNHDA and CDR2 SQIVND come from the germline V gene (reference sequence). After removal of 4 bases from V and 6 bases from J, the junction contained 12 bases not matched to a gene. The CDR3 sequence: CASSSLAGVSRGEQYF. CDR3 in DNA: TGTGCCAGTAGTAGCCTAGCGGGGGTGTCCCGGGGCGAGCAGTACTTC.

This clone has just a few counts. The chain uses TRBV19 and TRBJ1-3; D remains ambiguous. This CDR3 comprises 14 residues. V lost 3 bases and J lost 0, with 6 bases in between. Germline CDR1 is LNHDA and CDR2 is SQIVND (reference sequence). The CDR3 spells CASSMGSSGNTIYF. CDR3 nucleotides: TGTGCCAGTAGTATGGGCAGCTCTGGAAACACCATATATTTT.

The gene calls are TRBV6-5 and TRBJ2-1, with D possibly TRBD1 on 5 matching bases. Trimming shortened V by 8 bases and J by 4 bases, and 12 bases separated the two germline ends. CDR1 and CDR2 from the germline V gene are MNHEY and SVGAGI. This CDR3 comprises 13 residues. CDR3 in DNA: TGTGCCAGCGCACAGGAGAGATACAATGAGCAGTTCTTC. It codes for CASAQERYNEQFF.

The chain carries TRBV7-3 and TRBJ2-7, with D tentatively TRBD1 (6 bases). V shed 0 bases and J shed 2 bases, with 11 bases lying between them. This CDR3 spans 15 amino acids. Looked up from germline, CDR1 is SGHTA and CDR2 is FQGTGA. As DNA, the CDR3 is TGTGCCAGCAGCTTAACGTCAGGGGTCCCCTACGAGCAGTACTTC. Translating it yields CASSLTSGVPYEQYF.

The rearrangement joins TRBV5-5 to TRBJ2-3; tentative D call: TRBD1 (5 bases). Germline CDR1 and CDR2: SGHKS and YYEKEE (reference sequence). The CDR3 contains 18 residues. Trimming pared 2 bases from V and 1 base from J, leaving 20 bases between. The DNA of the CDR3 is TGTGCCAGCAGCTTTTTTATTCTGGGGCAATCCGGCACAGATACGCAGTATTTT. Its translation is CASSFFILGQSGTDTQYF.

The chain is built from TRBV4-2 and TRBJ2-7; D may be TRBD2 (6 bases). Germline values: CDR1 LGHNA, CDR2 YNFKEQ. The CDR3 covers 13 residues. The germline V and J ends were trimmed by 4 bases and 5 bases, with 12 bases remaining between them. This CDR3 is CASSPREAHEQYF. The CDR3 DNA reads TGTGCCAGCAGCCCCAGGGAGGCTCACGAGCAGTACTTC.

This clone was counted a single time. The chain links TRBV25-1 to TRBJ2-2, with TRBD1 identical over 9 bases. This CDR3 spans 16 amino acids. From germline, CDR1 is MGHDK and CDR2 SYGVNS. V shed 7 bases and J 6 bases; nucleotides not matched to a gene: 12. CDR3 amino acids: CASTGPRDRDPGELFF. CDR3 DNA: TGTGCCAGCACGGGACCCCGGGACAGGGATCCCGGGGAGCTGTTTTTT.

Only one count was recorded for this clone. The chain links TRBV4-1 to TRBJ2-5; D might be TRBD1 (5 bases). The tail of the sequence fits TRBJ2-7 better, so the J call may be wrong. Germline CDR1 reads MGHRA; CDR2 reads YSYEKL. This CDR3 is 16 amino acids long. The CDR3 here is CASSQALSQASYEQYF. The CDR3 DNA follows: TGCGCCAGCAGCCAAGCTCTATCACAGGCGTCCTACGAGCAGTACTTC.

The V gene is TRBV7-3, the J gene TRBJ1-3; D uncertain. This CDR3 spans 14 amino acids. The germline gives CDR1 SGHTA, CDR2 FQGTGA. V was pared by 4 bases and J by 0 bases, with 7 bases between. The CDR3 DNA is TGTGCCAGCAGCTCCGGGATCTCTGGAAACACCATATATTTT. Translation gives CASSSGISGNTIYF.

V and J are TRBV7-9 and TRBJ2-2, with D maybe TRBD2 (6 bases). Germline lookup yields CDR1 SEHNR and CDR2 FQNEAQ (reference sequence). V was pared by 2 bases and J by 8 bases, with 12 bases between. This CDR3 region has 14 residues. CDR3 sequence: CASSLSSDVGELFF. The DNA for the CDR3 is TGTGCCAGCAGCTTATCTAGCGATGTTGGGGAGCTGTTTTTT.

This clone was seen a single time. The J gene is TRBJ1-5, the V gene TRBV7-9; 7 bases line up with TRBD1. The CDR3 runs 15 residues. The V gene end was trimmed by 5 bases and the J gene end by 2 bases; junction bases not matched to a gene: 6. The germline CDR1 and CDR2 sequences are SEHNR and FQNEAQ (reference sequence). The CDR3 reads CASSKTGMGNQPQHF. The DNA for the CDR3 is TGTGCCAGCAGCAAGACAGGGATGGGCAATCAGCCCCAGCATTTT.

The chain employs TRBV19 and TRBJ2-7; 8 bases are shared with TRBD2. Germline V CDR1 and CDR2: LNHDA, SQIVND (reference sequence). CDR3 length: 17 amino acids. With V trimmed by 3 bases and J by 1 base, 11 bases remained unmatched. The CDR3 spells CASSMGFGSGASYEQYF. The CDR3 DNA reads TGTGCCAGTAGTATGGGCTTTGGTAGCGGGGCTTCCTACGAGCAGTACTTC.

V gene TRBV5-4 combines with J gene TRBJ2-2; D remains ambiguous. Trimming took off 0 bases at V and 2 bases at J, with 8 bases between the two ends. The CDR3 is made up of 15 amino acids. CDR1 SGHNT and CDR2 YYREEE come from the germline V gene (reference sequence). The CDR3 DNA reads TGTGCCAGCAGCTTGGTTGGCAGTAACACCGGGGAGCTGTTTTTT. Translation gives CASSLVGSNTGELFF.